This TCR beta chain was obtained from a study of blood T cell repertoires in COVID-19. In the study overall: Material from acute and convalescent COVID-19 was sourced from the United States, Italy and Spain. PBMCs, B-cell-depleted T cells, or T cells were the source of the cDNA or gDNA that made up the material.

CDR1 is LGHNA and CDR2 is YSLEER in the germline V gene. The CDR3 totals 15 residues. Trimming removed 4 bases from V and 2 bases from J; junction bases left unmatched: 8. Patients of the Seattle cohort, enrolled during active infection, were followed longitudinally. In the authors' workflow: Estimated nucleated cell counts came from reference gene primer amplification. The repertoire was sequenced with immunoSEQ multiplex PCR; TCRdb's copy has only in-frame clones and lacks some. That table gives V, J and clone size, and the DNA gave D and trimming. The table has some 70,000 clones, roughly 88% seen once.

V usage is TRBV4-3 and J usage is TRBJ2-7; 7 nucleotides line up with TRBD1. Input material: peripheral blood. This TCR derives from a man over 45 with COVID-19, enrolled during active disease. CDR3 sequence: CASSLTGQATYEQYF. For the CDR3, the DNA is TGCGCCAGCAGCCTAACTGGACAGGCGACCTACGAGCAGTACTTC.